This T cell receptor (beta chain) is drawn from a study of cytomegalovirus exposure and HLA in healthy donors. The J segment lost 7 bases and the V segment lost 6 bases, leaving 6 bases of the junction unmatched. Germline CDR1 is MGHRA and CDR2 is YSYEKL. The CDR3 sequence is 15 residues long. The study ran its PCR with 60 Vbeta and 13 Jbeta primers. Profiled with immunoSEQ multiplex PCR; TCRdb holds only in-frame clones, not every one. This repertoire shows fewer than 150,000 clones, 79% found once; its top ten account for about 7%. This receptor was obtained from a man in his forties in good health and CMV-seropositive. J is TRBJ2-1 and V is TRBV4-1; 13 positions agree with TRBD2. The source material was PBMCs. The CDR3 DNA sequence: TGCGCCAGCAGGGTGGGACTAGCGGGATCTAATGAGCAGTTCTTC. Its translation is CASRVGLAGSNEQFF.